Shown below are 9 T cell receptor beta chains from a single sample sequenced in a study of PD-1 blockade in classical Hodgkin lymphoma. Time point specified: cycle 4 day 1 (C4D1), after about 6 weeks of nivolumab. Every patient had relapsed following autologous stem cell transplantation, and cohorts differed in brentuximab vedotin exposure. Method: immunoSEQ multiplex PCR; TCRdb's copy keeps in-frame clones and lacks some. Seen here are tens of thousands of clones, around 80% observed once, and the top ten hold approximately 15%. Source: peripheral blood mononuclear cells (PBMCs), taken before the fourth cycle of nivolumab. The receptors here all came from a human donor with classical Hodgkin lymphoma.

The J gene is TRBJ2-1, the V gene TRBV4-1; D not certain. Looked up from germline, CDR1 is MGHRA and CDR2 is YSYEKL. CDR3 size: 16 residues. Between the trimmed V and J ends, which lost 0 bases and 3 bases, there was a span of 12 bases. The CDR3 sequence: CASSQDARTDYNEQFF. The CDR3 DNA is TGCGCCAGCAGCCAAGACGCCCGTACAGACTACAATGAGCAGTTCTTC.

The chain employs TRBV4-2 and TRBJ2-7, with D possibly matching TRBD1 (6 bases). The germline V gene encodes CDR1 LGHNA and CDR2 YNFKEQ. V lost 0 bases and J 0 bases, leaving 9 bases between the germline ends. The CDR3 length is 15 residues. Here the CDR3 reads CASSQDRDNSYEQYF. The CDR3 bases are TGTGCCAGCAGCCAAGACAGGGACAACTCCTACGAGCAGTACTTC.

This clone was seen repeatedly, ten times or more. J is TRBJ2-1 and V is TRBV7-3, with unresolved D. The CDR3 loop spans 14 amino acids. V lost 0 bases, J lost 5 bases, and 8 bases lay in between. Germline loops: CDR1 SGHTA, CDR2 FQGTGA. The CDR3 is CASSLTRTDNEQFF. CDR3 DNA sequence: TGTGCCAGCAGCTTAACGAGGACGGACAATGAGCAGTTCTTC.

This chain uses TRBV6-6 with TRBJ1-4; D remains ambiguous. Germline assignment: CDR1 MNHNY and CDR2 SVGAGI (reference sequence). Trimming stripped 0 bases from V and 8 bases from J, with 10 bases between. The CDR3 sequence is 14 residues long. CDR3 nucleotide sequence: TGTGCCAGCAGTTACTCGGGGTGGGCGGAAAAACTGTTTTTT. It codes for CASSYSGWAEKLFF.

The V gene is TRBV11-2, the J gene TRBJ2-2; no firm D call. The CDR3 contains 13 residues. The germline CDR1 and CDR2 sequences are SGHAT and FQNNGV. With 1 base removed from V and 4 bases from J, the gap between germline ends came to 4 bases. The CDR3 coding sequence is TGTGCCAGCAGCTTAGCTCGCACCGGGGAGCTGTTTTTT. Translated, it gives CASSLARTGELFF.

The V call is TRBV4-1, the J call TRBJ2-5; TRBD1 is a possible D gene (5 bases). This CDR3 region has 14 residues. Germline lookup yields CDR1 MGHRA and CDR2 YSYEKL. V was trimmed by 4 bases and J by 2 bases, leaving 11 bases between them. The CDR3 coding sequence is TGCGCCAGCAGCCCAAGGGGCCTACAAGAGACCCAGTACTTC. Translated, it gives CASSPRGLQETQYF.

This chain joins TRBV4-2 and TRBJ1-2; D unresolved. The CDR3 is 15 amino acids. Germline V lookup: CDR1 LGHNA, CDR2 YNFKEQ. V was clipped by 0 bases and J by 4 bases, with 12 bases between them. The chain's CDR3 is CASSQDRSFTYGYTF. The CDR3 nucleotides read TGTGCCAGCAGCCAAGATAGGTCCTTCACCTATGGCTACACCTTC.

This sequence joins TRBV28 and TRBJ1-2, with D unclear. This CDR3 has 12 amino acids. Germline-derived CDR1 and CDR2 are MDHEN and SYDVKM. Between the trimmed V and J ends, which lost 3 bases and 4 bases, there was a span of 6 bases. CDR3 region: CASSFGSYGYTF. The CDR3 nucleotides read TGTGCCAGCAGTTTCGGGAGCTATGGCTACACCTTC.

This sequence joins TRBV27 and TRBJ1-2; D remains unclear. CDR1 is MNHEY and CDR2 is SMNVEV in the germline V gene (reference sequence). The CDR3 loop spans 13 amino acids. The V and J ends lost 5 bases and 6 bases respectively, with 13 bases between them. In DNA, the CDR3 is TGTGCCAGCAGTCGGACCGGCCTAGATGGCTACACCTTC. This gives the protein CASSRTGLDGYTF.